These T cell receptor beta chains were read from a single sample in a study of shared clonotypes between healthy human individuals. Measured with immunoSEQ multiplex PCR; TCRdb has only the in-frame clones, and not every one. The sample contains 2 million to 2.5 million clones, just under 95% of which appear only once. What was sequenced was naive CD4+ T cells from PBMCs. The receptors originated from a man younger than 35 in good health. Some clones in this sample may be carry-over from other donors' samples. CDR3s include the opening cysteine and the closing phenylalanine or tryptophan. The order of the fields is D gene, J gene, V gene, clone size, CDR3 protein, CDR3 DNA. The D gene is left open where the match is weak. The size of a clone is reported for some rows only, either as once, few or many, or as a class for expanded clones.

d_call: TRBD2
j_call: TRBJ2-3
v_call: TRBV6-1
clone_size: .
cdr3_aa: CASSETSGVAVDTQYF
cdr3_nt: TGTGCCAGCAGTGAGACAAGCGGGGTTGCCGTAGATACGCAGTATTTT

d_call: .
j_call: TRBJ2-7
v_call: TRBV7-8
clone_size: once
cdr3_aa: CASSLGGLYEQYF
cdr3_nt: TGTGCCAGCAGCTTAGGGGGCCTCTACGAGCAGTACTTC

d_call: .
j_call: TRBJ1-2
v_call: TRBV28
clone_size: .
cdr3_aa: CASTQSGTPVLYGYTF
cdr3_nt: TGTGCCAGCACCCAAAGCGGGACACCGGTTCTTTACGGCTACACCTTC

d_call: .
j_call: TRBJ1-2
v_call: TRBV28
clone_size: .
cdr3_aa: CASSAGPGASNYGYTF
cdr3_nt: TGTGCCAGCAGTGCAGGGCCAGGGGCGTCAAACTATGGCTACACCTTC

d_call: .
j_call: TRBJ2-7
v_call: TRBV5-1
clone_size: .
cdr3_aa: CASSFRVGHEQYF
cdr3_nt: TGCGCCAGCAGCTTTCGGGTAGGGCACGAGCAGTACTTC

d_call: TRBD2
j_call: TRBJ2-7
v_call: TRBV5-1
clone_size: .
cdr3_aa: CASSIMLAGPSYEQYF
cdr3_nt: TGCGCCAGCAGCATAATGCTAGCGGGCCCTTCCTACGAGCAGTACTTC

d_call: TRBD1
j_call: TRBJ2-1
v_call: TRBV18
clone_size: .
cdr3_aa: CASSPGQANEQFF
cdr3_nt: TGTGCCAGCTCACCAGGACAGGCCAATGAGCAGTTCTTC

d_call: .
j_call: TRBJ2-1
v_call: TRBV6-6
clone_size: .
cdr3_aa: CASSYGDPSYNEQFF
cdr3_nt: TGTGCCAGCAGTTATGGGGACCCTTCCTACAATGAGCAGTTCTTC

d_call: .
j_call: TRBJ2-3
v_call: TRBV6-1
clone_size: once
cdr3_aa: CASTEGLGLTDTQYF
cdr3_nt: TGTGCCAGCACCGAAGGTCTGGGGCTCACAGATACGCAGTATTTT

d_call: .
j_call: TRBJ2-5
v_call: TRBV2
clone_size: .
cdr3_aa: CASSEVSFQETQYF
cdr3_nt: TGTGCCAGCAGTGAAGTCAGCTTTCAAGAGACCCAGTACTTC

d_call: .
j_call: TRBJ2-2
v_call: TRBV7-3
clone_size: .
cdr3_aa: CASSKTGGPYGELFF
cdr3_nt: TGTGCCAGCAGCAAAACCGGGGGCCCATATGGGGAGCTGTTTTTT

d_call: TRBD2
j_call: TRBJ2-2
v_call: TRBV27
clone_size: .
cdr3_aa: CASSLFGGGALNTGELFF
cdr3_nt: TGTGCCAGCAGTTTATTCGGGGGAGGGGCCTTAAACACCGGGGAGCTGTTTTTT

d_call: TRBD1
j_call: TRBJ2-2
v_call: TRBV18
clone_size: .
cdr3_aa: CASSPRGQASNTGELFF
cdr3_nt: TGTGCCAGCTCACCACGGGGACAGGCCTCGAACACCGGGGAGCTGTTTTTT

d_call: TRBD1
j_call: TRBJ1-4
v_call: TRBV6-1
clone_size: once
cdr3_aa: CASRLATGGEKLFF
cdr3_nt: TGTGCCAGCAGGTTGGCGACAGGGGGTGAAAAACTGTTTTTT

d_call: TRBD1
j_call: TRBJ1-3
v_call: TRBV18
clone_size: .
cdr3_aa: CASSPTGRDSSGNTIYF
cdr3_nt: TGTGCCAGCTCTCCTACCGGCAGGGACAGCTCTGGAAACACCATATATTTT

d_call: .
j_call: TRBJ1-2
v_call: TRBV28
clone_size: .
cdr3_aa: CASSSQSVGLSYGYTF
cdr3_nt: TGTGCCAGCAGTTCCCAATCAGTGGGGTTGAGCTATGGCTACACCTTC

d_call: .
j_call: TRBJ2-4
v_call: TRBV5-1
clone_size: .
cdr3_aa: CASSLTNIQYF
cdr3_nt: TGCGCCAGCAGCTTAACAAACATTCAGTACTTC

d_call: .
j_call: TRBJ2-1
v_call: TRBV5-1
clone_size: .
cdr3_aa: CASSNSDGGWEEQFF
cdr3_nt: TGCGCCAGCAGCAATTCTGATGGAGGGTGGGAGGAGCAGTTCTTC

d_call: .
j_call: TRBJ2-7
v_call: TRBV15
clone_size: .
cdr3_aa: CATSRGSALRDVEQYF
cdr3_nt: TGTGCCACCAGCAGAGGGTCGGCTTTGCGGGACGTCGAGCAGTACTTC

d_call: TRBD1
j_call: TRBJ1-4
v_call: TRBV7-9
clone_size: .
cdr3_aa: CASSTGQGANEKLFF
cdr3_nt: TGTGCCAGCAGCACAGGACAGGGGGCTAATGAAAAACTGTTTTTT